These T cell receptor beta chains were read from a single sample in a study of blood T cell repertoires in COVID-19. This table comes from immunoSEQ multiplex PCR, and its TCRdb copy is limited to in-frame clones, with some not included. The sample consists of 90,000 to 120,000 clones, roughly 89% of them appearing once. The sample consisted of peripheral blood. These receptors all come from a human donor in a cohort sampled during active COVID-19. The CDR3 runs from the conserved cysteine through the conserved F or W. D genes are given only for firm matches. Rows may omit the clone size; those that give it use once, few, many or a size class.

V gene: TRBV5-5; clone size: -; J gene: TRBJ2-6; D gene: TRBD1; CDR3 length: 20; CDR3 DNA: TGTGCCAGCAGCCGCTGGGCCGGGACAGGGACTTACTCTGGGGCCAACGTCCTGACTTTC; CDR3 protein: CASSRWAGTGTYSGANVLTF
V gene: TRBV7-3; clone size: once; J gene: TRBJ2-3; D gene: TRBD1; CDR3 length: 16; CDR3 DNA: TGTGCCAGCAGCCCCCGTATTTCAGGGGGTCGAGATACGCAGTATTTT; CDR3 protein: CASSPRISGGRDTQYF
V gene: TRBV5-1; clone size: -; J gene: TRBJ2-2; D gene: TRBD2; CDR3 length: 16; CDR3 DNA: TGCGCCAGCACCCCGGGACTAGCGGGGAACACCGGGGAGCTGTTTTTT; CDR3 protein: CASTPGLAGNTGELFF
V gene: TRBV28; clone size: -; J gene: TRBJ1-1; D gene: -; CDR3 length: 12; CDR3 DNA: TGTGCCAGCAGTTCTGTCGGGACATCGGCTTTCTTT; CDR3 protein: CASSSVGTSAFF
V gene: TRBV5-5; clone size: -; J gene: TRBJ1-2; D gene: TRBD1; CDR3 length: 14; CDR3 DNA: TGTGCCAGCAGCTTGGGGACAGGGACCTATGGCTACACCTTC; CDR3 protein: CASSLGTGTYGYTF
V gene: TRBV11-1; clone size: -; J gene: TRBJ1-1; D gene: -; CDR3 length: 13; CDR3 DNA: TGTGCCAGCAGCTTCGAACTAACAACTGAAGCTTTCTTT; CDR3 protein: CASSFELTTEAFF
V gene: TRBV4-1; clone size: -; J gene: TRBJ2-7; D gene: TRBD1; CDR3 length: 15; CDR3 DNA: TGCGCCAGCAGCCAAGGGACAGGAAGCTCCTACGAGCAGTACTTC; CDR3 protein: CASSQGTGSSYEQYF
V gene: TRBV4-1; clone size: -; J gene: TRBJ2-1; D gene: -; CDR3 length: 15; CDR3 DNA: TGCGCCAGCAGCCAAGAGCCCAGCGGAAAAAATGAGCAGTTCTTC; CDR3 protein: CASSQEPSGKNEQFF
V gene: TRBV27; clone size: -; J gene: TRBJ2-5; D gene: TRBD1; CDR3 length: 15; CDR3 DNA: TGTGCCAGCAGTCCCCGAGAAGGGGGCAAAGAGACCCAGTACTTC; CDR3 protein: CASSPREGGKETQYF
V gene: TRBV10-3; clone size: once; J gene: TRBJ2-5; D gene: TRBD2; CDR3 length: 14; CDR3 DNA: TGTGCCATCAGTGAAGGTAGCGGGAAGGAGACCCAGTACTTC; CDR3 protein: CAISEGSGKETQYF
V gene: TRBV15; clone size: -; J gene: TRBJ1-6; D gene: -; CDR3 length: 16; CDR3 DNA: TGTGCCACCAGCAGAGTAGTGGGGACTCCTAATTCACCCCTCCACTTT; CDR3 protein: CATSRVVGTPNSPLHF
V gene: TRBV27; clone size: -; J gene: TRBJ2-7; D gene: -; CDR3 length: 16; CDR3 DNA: TGTGCCAGCAGCTCTTCCTGGGGGGGGCTCACCTACGAGCAGTACTTC; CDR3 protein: CASSSSWGGLTYEQYF
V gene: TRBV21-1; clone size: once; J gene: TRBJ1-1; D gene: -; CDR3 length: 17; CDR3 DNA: TGTGCCAGCAGCGCGCGGGACAGGCTGTCTCCGCCGGCTGAAGCTTTCTTT; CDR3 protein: CASSARDRLSPPAEAFF
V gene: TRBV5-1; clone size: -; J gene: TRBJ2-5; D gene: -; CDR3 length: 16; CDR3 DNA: TGCGCCAGCAGCCTCGATGGGGGGTTATCCCAAGAGACCCAGTACTTC; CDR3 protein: CASSLDGGLSQETQYF
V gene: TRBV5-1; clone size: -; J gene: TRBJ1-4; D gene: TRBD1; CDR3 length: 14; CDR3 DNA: TGCGCCAGCAGCTTGACAGGGGCGGATGAAAAACTGTTTTTT; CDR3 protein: CASSLTGADEKLFF
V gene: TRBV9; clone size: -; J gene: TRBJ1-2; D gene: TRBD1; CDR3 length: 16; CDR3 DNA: TGTGCCAGCAGCGGGACCGGGACAGGGGGTAACTATGGCTACACCTTC; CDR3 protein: CASSGTGTGGNYGYTF
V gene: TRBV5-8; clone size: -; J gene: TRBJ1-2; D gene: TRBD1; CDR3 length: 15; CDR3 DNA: TGTGCCAGCAGCTCGCCTGACAGGGATGACTATGGCTACACCTTC; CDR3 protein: CASSSPDRDDYGYTF
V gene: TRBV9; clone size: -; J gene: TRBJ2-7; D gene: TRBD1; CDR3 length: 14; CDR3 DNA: TGTGCCAGCAGCGTCGGGACAGGCCGTTCCGAGCAGTACTTC; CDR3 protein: CASSVGTGRSEQYF
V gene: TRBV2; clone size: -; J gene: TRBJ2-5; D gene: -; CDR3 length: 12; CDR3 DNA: TGTGCCAGCAAGGAAGGGGGAGCGACCCAGTACTTC; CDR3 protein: CASKEGGATQYF
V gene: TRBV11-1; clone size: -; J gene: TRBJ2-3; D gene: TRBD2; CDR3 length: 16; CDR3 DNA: TGTGCCAGCAGCACCCTAGCGGGGGGCCGGGTAGATACGCAGTATTTT; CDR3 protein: CASSTLAGGRVDTQYF
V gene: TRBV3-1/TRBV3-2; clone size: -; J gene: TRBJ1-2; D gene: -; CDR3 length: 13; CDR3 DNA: TGTGCCAGCAGTTCGAGGACAAACTATGGCTACACCTTC; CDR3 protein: CASSSRTNYGYTF
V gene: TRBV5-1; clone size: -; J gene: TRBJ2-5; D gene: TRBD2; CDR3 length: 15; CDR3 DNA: TGCGCCAGCAGCAGTACTAGCGGGTACCAAGAGACCCAGTACTTC; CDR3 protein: CASSSTSGYQETQYF
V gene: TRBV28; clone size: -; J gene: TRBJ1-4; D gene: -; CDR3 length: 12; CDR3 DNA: TGTGCCAGCAGTCAGGAACGGACAAGACTGTTTTTT; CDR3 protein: CASSQERTRLFF
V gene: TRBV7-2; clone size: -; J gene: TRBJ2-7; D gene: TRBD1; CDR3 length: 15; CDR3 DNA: TGTGCCAGCAGCCCCAGGACAGGGACCACATACGAGCAGTACTTC; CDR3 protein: CASSPRTGTTYEQYF
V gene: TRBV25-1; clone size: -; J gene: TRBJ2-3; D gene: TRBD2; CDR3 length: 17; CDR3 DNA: TGTGCCAGCAGTGAATTAGCGGGAGGCCTAAGCACAGATACGCAGTATTTT; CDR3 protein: CASSELAGGLSTDTQYF
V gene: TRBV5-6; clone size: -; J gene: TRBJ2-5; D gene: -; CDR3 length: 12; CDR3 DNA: TGTGCCAGCACCAAGGTAGGGGGGACCCAGTACTTC; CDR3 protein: CASTKVGGTQYF
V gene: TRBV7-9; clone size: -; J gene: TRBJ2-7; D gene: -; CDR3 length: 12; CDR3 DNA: TGTGCCAGCAGCTTAGACTCTCACAGGTCGGTATTC; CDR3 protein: CASSLDSHRSVF
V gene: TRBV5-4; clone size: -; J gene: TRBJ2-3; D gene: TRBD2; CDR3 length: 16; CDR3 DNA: TGTGCCAGCAGCTTAAGCGTTTCTAGCGGGGGAGATACGCAGTATTTT; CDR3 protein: CASSLSVSSGGDTQYF
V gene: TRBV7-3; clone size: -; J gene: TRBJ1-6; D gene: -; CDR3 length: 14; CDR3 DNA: TGTGCCAGCAGCTTGGGCCAGGGCGGTTCACCCCTCCACTTT; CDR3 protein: CASSLGQGGSPLHF
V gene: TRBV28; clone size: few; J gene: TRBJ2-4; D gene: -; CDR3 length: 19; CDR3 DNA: TGTGCCAGCAGGCACCTAAGAACAGGACAGACCATAGCCAAAAACATTCAGTACTTC; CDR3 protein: CASRHLRTGQTIAKNIQYF
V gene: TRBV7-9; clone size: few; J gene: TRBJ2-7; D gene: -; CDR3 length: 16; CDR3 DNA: TGTGCCAGCAGCTCTGCCGTGGGGGCTCCCTCCTACGAGCAGTACTTC; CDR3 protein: CASSSAVGAPSYEQYF
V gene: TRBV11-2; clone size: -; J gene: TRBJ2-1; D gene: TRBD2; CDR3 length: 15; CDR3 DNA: TGTGCCAGCAGCTCAGGACTAGCGGTTTACAATGAGCAGTTCTTC; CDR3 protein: CASSSGLAVYNEQFF
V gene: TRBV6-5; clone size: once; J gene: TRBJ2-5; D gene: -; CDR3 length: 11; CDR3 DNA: TGTGCCAGCAGTTCTCAAGAGACCCAGTACTTC; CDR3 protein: CASSSQETQYF
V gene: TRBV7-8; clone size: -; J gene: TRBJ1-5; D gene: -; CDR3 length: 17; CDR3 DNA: TGTGCCAGCAGCGGAGAGGGGCGGGACGCTAGCAATCAGCCCCAGCATTTT; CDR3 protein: CASSGEGRDASNQPQHF
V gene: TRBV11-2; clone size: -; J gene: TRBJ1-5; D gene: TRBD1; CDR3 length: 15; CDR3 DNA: TGTGCCAGCAGCCCGGGACAGGGAATGAATCAGCCCCAGCATTTT; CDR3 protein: CASSPGQGMNQPQHF
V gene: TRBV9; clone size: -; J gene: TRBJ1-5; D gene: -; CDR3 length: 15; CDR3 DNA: TGTGCCAGCAGCGTAGGAACAGGGTCCAATCAGCCCCAGCATTTT; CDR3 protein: CASSVGTGSNQPQHF
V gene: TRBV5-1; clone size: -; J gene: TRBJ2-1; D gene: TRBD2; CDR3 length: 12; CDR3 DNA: TGCGCCAGCAGCCGGGGGGTCGGAGAGCAGTTCTTC; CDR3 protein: CASSRGVGEQFF
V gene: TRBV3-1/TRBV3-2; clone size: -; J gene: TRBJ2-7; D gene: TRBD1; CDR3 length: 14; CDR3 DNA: TGTGCCAGCAGCGGCCGGGACAGCTCCTACGAGCAGTACTTC; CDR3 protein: CASSGRDSSYEQYF
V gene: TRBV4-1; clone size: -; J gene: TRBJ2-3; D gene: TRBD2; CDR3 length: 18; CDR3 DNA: TGCGCCAGCAGCCTCCGGGGGACTAGCGGGAGAGGGACAGATACGCAGTATTTT; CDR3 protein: CASSLRGTSGRGTDTQYF
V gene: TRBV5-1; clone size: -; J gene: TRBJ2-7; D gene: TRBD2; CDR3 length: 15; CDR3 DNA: TGCGCCAGCAGCTTGGCCGGGGACTACCTCTACGAGCAGTACTTC; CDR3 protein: CASSLAGDYLYEQYF
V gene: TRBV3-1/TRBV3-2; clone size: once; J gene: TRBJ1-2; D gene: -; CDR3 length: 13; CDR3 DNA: TGTGCCAGCTTAGGGGGAGAAGCGGGGGGCTACACCTTC; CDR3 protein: CASLGGEAGGYTF
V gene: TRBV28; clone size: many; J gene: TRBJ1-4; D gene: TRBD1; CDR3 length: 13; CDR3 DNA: TGTGCCAGCAGTCAGGGACAGGGTCGAAAACTGTTTTTT; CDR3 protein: CASSQGQGRKLFF
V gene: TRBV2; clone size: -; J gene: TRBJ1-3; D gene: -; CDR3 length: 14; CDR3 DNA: TGTGCCAGCAGTGATTGGAGGAATGGAAACACCATATATTTT; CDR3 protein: CASSDWRNGNTIYF
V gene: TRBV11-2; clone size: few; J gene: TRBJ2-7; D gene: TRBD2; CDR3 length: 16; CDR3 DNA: TGTGCCAGCAGCTTAGATCTGGCGGGGGGAACTTACGAGCAGTACTTC; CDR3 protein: CASSLDLAGGTYEQYF
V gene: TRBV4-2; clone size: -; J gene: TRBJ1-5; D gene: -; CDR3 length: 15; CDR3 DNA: TGTGCCAGCAGCCAAGATGACAGGTTTTATCAGCCCCAGCATTTT; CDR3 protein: CASSQDDRFYQPQHF
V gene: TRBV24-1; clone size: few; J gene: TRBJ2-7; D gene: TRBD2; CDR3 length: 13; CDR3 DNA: TGTGCCACCAGTGACCCGGGGGGCTACGAGCAGTACTTC; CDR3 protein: CATSDPGGYEQYF
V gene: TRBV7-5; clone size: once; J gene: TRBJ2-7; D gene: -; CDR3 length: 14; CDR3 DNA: TGTGCCAGAAGCTCGCTATTGGTTGGCTACGAGCAGTACTTC; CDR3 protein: CARSSLLVGYEQYF
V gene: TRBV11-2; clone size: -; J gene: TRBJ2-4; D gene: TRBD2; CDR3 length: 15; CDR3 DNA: TGTGCCAGCAGCTCACCTGCGGGAGCAGTCGGCATTCAGTACTTC; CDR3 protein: CASSSPAGAVGIQYF
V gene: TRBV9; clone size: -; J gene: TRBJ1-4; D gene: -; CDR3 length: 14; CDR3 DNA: TGTGCCAGCAGCGTAGGGCAGGGATCCGAAAAACTGTTTTTT; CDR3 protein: CASSVGQGSEKLFF
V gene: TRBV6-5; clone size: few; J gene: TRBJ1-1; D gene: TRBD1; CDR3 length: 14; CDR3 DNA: TGTGCCAGCATTCTGACAGGGGGGAACACTGAAGCTTTCTTT; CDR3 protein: CASILTGGNTEAFF
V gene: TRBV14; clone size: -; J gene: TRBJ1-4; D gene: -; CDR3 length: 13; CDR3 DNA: TGTGCCAGCAGCCCGAGACAGGATTCGAACCTGTTTTTT; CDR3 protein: CASSPRQDSNLFF
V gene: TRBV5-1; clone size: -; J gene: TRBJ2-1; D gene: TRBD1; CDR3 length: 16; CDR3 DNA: TGCGCCAGCACCTCTGAACCGGGACAGAGCTACAATGAGCAGTTCTTC; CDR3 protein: CASTSEPGQSYNEQFF
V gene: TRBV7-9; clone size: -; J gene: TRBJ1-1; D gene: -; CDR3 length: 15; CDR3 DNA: TGTGCCAGCAGCTTAGAGTCAGTTCAGGACACTGAAGCTTTCTTT; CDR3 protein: CASSLESVQDTEAFF
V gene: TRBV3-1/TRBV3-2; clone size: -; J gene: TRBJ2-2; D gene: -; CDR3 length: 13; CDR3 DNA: TGTGCCAGCAGCCATTACAGGATCGGGGAGCTGTTTTTT; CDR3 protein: CASSHYRIGELFF
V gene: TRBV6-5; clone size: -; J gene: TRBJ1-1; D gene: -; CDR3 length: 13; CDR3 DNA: TGTGCCAGCAGTATACAGGGAAACACTGAAGCTTTCTTT; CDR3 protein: CASSIQGNTEAFF
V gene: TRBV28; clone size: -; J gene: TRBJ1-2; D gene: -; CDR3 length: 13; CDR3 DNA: TGTGCCAGCAGTTTTCTCACAGCAGCCAGTTGCACCTTC; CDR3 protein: CASSFLTAASCTF